This record covers a single TCR beta chain. The antigen remains undetermined. It was CD45RO-negative cells, positively selected for CCR7, that made up naive CD8 cells, with terminally differentiated effector memory CD45RA+ cells excluded. The data are from a study of shared clonotypes between healthy human individuals. V dropped 2 bases and J dropped 5 bases, with 15 bases sitting between them. The germline gives CDR1 SNHLY, CDR2 FYNNEI. The CDR3 is 15 amino acids. Study conclusions and caveats: It was the non-shared clonotypes that had lower generation probabilities than clonotypes shared by all four donors.

The protocol was immunoSEQ multiplex PCR, while the TCRdb copy is restricted to in-frame clones and leaves out a portion. The table has some 600,000 clones, 95% to 97% seen once. This TCR was sampled from a woman aged 30 to 39 in good health. The specimen sequenced was naive CD8+ T cells sorted from blood. The chain combines TRBV2 with TRBJ1-2; D unclear. The CDR3 nucleotides are TGTGCCAGCAGTGAAAGGTTCCGGCTGGATTATGGCTACACCTTC. This gives the protein CASSERFRLDYGYTF.